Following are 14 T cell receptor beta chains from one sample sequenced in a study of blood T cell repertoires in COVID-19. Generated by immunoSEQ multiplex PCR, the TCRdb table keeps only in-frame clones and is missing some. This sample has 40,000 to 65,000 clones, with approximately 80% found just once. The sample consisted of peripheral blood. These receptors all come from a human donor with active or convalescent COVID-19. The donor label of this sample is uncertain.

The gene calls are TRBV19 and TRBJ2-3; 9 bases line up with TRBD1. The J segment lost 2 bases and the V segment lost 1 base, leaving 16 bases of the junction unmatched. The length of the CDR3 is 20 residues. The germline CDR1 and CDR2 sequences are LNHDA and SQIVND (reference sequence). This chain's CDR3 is CASSIGGQGGKVGSTDTQYF. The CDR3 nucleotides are TGTGCCAGTAGTATAGGGGGACAGGGCGGAAAGGTTGGCTCCACAGATACGCAGTATTTT.

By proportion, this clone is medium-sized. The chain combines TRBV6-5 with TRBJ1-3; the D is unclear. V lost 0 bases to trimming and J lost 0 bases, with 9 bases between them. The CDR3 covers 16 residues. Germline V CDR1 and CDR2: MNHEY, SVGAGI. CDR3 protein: CASSYSTVFSGNTIYF. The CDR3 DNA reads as TGTGCCAGCAGTTACTCGACTGTATTCTCTGGAAACACCATATATTTT.

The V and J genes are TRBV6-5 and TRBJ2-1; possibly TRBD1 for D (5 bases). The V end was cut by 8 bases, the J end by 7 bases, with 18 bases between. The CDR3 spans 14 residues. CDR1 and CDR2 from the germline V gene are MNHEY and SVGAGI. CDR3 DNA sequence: TGTGCCAGCTGCAGGGCGGACGTGGTGAATGAGCAGTTCTTC. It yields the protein CASCRADVVNEQFF.

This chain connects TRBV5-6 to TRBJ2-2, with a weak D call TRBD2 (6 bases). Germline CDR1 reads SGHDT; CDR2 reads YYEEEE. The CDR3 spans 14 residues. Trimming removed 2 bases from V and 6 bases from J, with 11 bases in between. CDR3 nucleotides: TGTGCCAGCAGCTTTTTCGGGGAGGCCGGGGAGCTGTTTTTT. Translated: CASSFFGEAGELFF.

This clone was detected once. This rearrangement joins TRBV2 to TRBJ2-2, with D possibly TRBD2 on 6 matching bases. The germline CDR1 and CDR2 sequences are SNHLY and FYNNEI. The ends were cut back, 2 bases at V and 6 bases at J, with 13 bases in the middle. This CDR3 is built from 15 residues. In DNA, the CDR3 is TGTGCCAGCAGTGAACGGGAGACTTGGTCCGGGGAGCTGTTTTTT. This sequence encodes CASSERETWSGELFF.

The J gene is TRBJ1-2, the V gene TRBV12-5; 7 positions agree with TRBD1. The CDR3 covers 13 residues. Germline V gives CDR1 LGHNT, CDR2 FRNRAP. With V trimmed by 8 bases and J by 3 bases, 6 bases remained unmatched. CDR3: CASKKGTDYGYTF. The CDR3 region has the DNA TGTGCTAGTAAAAAAGGGACAGACTATGGCTACACCTTC.

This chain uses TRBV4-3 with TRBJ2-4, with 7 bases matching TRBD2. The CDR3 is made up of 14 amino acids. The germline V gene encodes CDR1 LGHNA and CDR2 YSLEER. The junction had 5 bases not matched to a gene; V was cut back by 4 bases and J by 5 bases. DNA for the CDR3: TGCGCCAGCAGCCGCGGGGGTTTGGAAAACATTCAGTACTTC. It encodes CASSRGGLENIQYF.

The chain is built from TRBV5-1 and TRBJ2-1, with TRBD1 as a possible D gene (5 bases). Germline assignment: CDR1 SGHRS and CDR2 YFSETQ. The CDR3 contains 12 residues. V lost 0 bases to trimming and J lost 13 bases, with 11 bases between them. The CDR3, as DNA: TGCGCCAGCAGCTTGGGGCAGGGATGTCAGTTCTTC. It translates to CASSLGQGCQFF. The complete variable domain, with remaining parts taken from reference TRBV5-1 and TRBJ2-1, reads KAGVTQTPRYLIKTRGQQVTLSCSPISGHRSVSWYQQTPGQGLQFLFEYFSETQRNKGNFPGRFSGRQFSNSRSEMNVSTLELGDSALYLCASSLGQGCQFFGPGTRLTVL.

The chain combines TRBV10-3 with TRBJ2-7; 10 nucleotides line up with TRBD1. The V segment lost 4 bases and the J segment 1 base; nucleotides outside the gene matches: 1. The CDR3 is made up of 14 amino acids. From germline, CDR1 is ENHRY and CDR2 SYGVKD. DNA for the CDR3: TGTGCCATCAGTGGGGACAGGGGTTCCTACGAGCAGTACTTC. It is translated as CAISGDRGSYEQYF.

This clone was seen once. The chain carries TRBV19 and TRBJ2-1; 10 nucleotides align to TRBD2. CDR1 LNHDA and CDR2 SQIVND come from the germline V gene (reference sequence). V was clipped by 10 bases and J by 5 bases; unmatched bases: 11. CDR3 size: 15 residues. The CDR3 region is CAIASGSSGDNEQFF. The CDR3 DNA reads TGTGCCATCGCTAGCGGGAGCTCAGGAGACAATGAGCAGTTCTTC.

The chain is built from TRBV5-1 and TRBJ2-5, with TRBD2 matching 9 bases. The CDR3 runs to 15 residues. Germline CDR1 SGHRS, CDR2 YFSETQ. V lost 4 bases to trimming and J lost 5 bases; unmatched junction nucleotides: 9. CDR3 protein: CASSTGTSRGETQYF. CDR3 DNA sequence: TGCGCCAGCAGCACAGGGACTAGCAGGGGGGAGACCCAGTACTTC. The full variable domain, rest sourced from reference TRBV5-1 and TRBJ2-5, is KAGVTQTPRYLIKTRGQQVTLSCSPISGHRSVSWYQQTPGQGLQFLFEYFSETQRNKGNFPGRFSGRQFSNSRSEMNVSTLELGDSALYLCASSTGTSRGETQYFGPGTRLLVL.

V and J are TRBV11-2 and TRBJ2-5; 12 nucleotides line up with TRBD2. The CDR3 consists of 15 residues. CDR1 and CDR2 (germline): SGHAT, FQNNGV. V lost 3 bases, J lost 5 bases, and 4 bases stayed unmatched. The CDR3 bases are TGTGCCAGCAGCTTGGCTAGCGGGAGGGGTGAGACCCAGTACTTC. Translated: CASSLASGRGETQYF.

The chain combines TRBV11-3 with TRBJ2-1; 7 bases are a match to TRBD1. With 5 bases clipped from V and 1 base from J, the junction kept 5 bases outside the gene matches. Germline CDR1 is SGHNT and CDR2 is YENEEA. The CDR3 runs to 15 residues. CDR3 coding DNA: TGTGCCAGCAGCCCCGGGACAGCATCCTACAATGAGCAGTTCTTC. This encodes CASSPGTASYNEQFF.

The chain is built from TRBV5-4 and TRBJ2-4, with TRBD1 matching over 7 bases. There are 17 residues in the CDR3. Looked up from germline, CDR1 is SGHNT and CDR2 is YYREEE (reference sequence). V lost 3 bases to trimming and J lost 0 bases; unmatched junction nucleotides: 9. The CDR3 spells CASSSGTDKLAKNIQYF. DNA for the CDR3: TGTGCCAGCAGCTCCGGGACAGACAAATTAGCCAAAAACATTCAGTACTTC.